Shown below are 5 T cell receptor beta chains from a single sample sequenced in a study of regulatory T cells in long-lasting Graves disease. Indicated time point: newly diagnosed GD, antithyroid drugs for less than 3 months. The TCR library was made from RNA extracted from PBMCs. Libraries of TCR beta came from iRepertoire HTBI primers plus Arm-PCR of CDR3 regions. Each CDR3 protein is one row after TCRdb ran MiXCR on the multiplex PCR reads. The sample consists of 400,000 to 500,000 distinct CDR3 sequences, about 15% of them appearing once. These same records also appear under a second study, on T cells in Graves' hyperthyroidism and ophthalmopathy.

The sample was peripheral blood mononuclear cells (PBMCs), taken at new diagnosis, from a patient treated with antithyroid drugs. The receptors originated from a woman aged 18 to 35 with Graves disease.

As regards this clonotype: A read error may be the cause here, since a much bigger clone is one base away. V is TRBV28 and J is TRBJ2-5; D is perhaps TRBD2 (6 bases). V shed 7 bases and J shed 2 bases, with 14 bases lying between them. The germline V gene encodes CDR1 MDHEN and CDR2 SYDVKM. CDR3 length equals 14 residues. The CDR3 DNA reads as TGTGCCAGCAACCTCGGGGGAGTACAAGAGACCCAGTACTTC. The encoded protein is CASNLGGVQETQYF.

The rearrangement links TRBV10-2 to TRBJ1-2, with D perhaps matching TRBD1 (5 bases). The V gene lost 0 bases and the J gene lost 8 bases, with 10 bases spanning the gap. This CDR3 contains 13 residues. Germline CDR1 is WSHSY and CDR2 is SAAADI. CDR3 region: CASSESLRGGYTF. The CDR3 DNA reads TGCGCCAGCAGTGAGTCCCTACGGGGGGGCTACACCTTC.

Ten or more counts support this clonotype. V is TRBV7-8 and J is TRBJ2-1; 8 bases are shared with TRBD1. Trimming removed 5 bases from V and 6 bases from J; junction bases left unmatched: 3. CDR3 length equals 13 residues. Germline V gene data show CDR1 as SGHVS and CDR2 as FQNEAQ. The CDR3 spells CASSKDRVNEQFF. For the CDR3, the DNA is TGTGCCAGCAGCAAGGACAGGGTCAATGAGCAGTTCTTC.

The J gene is TRBJ1-1, the V gene TRBV10-3; D uncertain. The germline V and J ends were trimmed by 6 bases and 3 bases, with 11 bases remaining between them. The CDR3 is 13 amino acids. Germline V gene data show CDR1 as ENHRY and CDR2 as SYGVKD. The CDR3 spells CAIRSLEDTEAFF. DNA of the CDR3: TGTGCCATCAGGTCACTCGAGGACACTGAAGCTTTCTTT.

This clonotype was recorded only once. The chain joins TRBV4-3 to TRBJ2-1; 8 positions match TRBD2. CDR1 and CDR2 (germline): LGHNA, YSLEER. The CDR3 consists of 14 residues. Unmatched junction bases numbered 6, after V lost 1 base and J lost 10 bases. As DNA, the CDR3 is TGCGCCAGCAGCCAAGTTATGTCTAGCGGGGAGCAGTTCTTC. Translating gives CASSQVMSSGEQFF.